This entry lists 4 T cell receptor beta chains sequenced from one sample in a study of shared T cell receptors in the human thymus. Produced via immunoSEQ multiplex PCR; TCRdb's table is partial and in-frame only. This table holds 700,000 or so clones, 70% to 90% found once. This sample also appeared in a second study, on human thymus T cells.

The specimen was thymocytes. The receptors were gathered from a girl less than two years old with a congenital heart defect.

This rearrangement joins TRBV19 to TRBJ2-2, with D possibly matching TRBD1 (5 bases). CDR1 is LNHDA, CDR2 SQIVND, per germline (reference sequence). This CDR3 contains 12 residues. V lost 3 bases, J lost 8 bases, and 7 bases lay in between. CDR3 in DNA: TGTGCCAGTAGTATCCACAGGGGGGAGCTGTTTTTT. It encodes CASSIHRGELFF.

The chain recombines TRBV18 with TRBJ1-1, with D perhaps matching TRBD1 (6 bases). CDR3 length equals 13 residues. The V end lost 8 bases, the J end lost 0 bases, and 10 bases lay between the germline ends. Germline V gene data show CDR1 as KGHSH and CDR2 as LQKENI. CDR3 sequence reads: CASLGHLNTEAFF. The CDR3 DNA reads as TGTGCCAGCCTGGGACACCTGAACACTGAAGCTTTCTTT. Looking up the rest from reference TRBV18 and TRBJ1-1 gives the full variable domain: NAGVMQNPRHLVRRRGQEARLRCSPMKGHSHVYWYRQLPEEGLKFMVYLQKENIIDESGMPKERFSAEFPKEGPSILRIQQVVRGDSAAYFCASLGHLNTEAFFGQGTRLTVV.

The chain links TRBV5-5 to TRBJ1-5; D perhaps matches TRBD1 (5 bases). This CDR3 contains 20 residues. Germline assignment: CDR1 SGHKS and CDR2 YYEKEE (reference sequence). Trimming shortened V by 0 bases and J by 6 bases, and 28 bases separated the two germline ends. CDR3 loop: CASSLVWHRPLRRRPQPQHF. As DNA, the CDR3 is TGTGCCAGCAGCTTGGTGTGGCACAGGCCCTTACGACGACGTCCTCAGCCCCAGCATTTT.

In DNA, the CDR3 is TGTGCCAGCAGCAAAAGACGGGGGGGGAATCGCGGAGAGACCCAGTACTTC. It codes for CASSKRRGGNRGETQYF. This chain links TRBV7-2 with TRBJ2-5; 8 bases map to TRBD2. The V gene end was trimmed by 5 bases and the J gene end by 4 bases; junction bases not matched to a gene: 15. Looked up from germline, CDR1 is SGHTA and CDR2 is FQGNSA. The CDR3 consists of 17 residues.